This is a list of T cell receptor beta chains from one sample in a study of metastatic and nonmetastatic thyroid tumors. TCRdb reassembled clones from the PCR reads with MiXCR. This table has 15,000 or so clones, roughly a third appearing once. Sequences were obtained from tumor tissue. These receptors all come from a female donor with papillary thyroid cancer or a benign thyroid nodule (not recorded which). Some clones in this sample may be carry-over from other donors' samples. Each CDR3 is given with its conserved first and last residue. D genes are given only for firm matches. The size field is filled for only some rows; it gives once, few, many or a size class.

D gene	CDR3 length	V gene	J gene	clone size	CDR3 protein	CDR3 DNA
TRBD1	15	TRBV11-2	TRBJ2-7	NA	CASSLEGQKIYEQYF	TGTGCCAGCAGCTTAGAGGGACAGAAGATTTACGAGCAGTACTTC
TRBD2	15	TRBV13	TRBJ2-7	medium-sized	CASSLASGGPLGQYF	TGTGCCAGCAGCTTAGCTAGCGGGGGACCTCTAGGGCAGTACTTC
NA	18	TRBV24-1	TRBJ2-6	once	CATSDSGRSVSGANVLTF	TGTGCCACCAGTGATTCGGGGCGCAGCGTCTCTGGGGCCAACGTCCTGACTTTC
NA	16	TRBV19	TRBJ1-5	medium-sized	CASSIGTYRPHQPQHF	TGTGCCAGTAGTATTGGAACTTACAGGCCCCATCAGCCCCAGCATTTT
NA	15	TRBV7-8	TRBJ2-3	NA	CASSLEPSWTDTQYF	TGTGCCAGCAGCTTAGAACCGAGTTGGACAGATACGCAGTATTTT
NA	12	TRBV6-2/TRBV6-3	TRBJ1-1	NA	CASSYGDGAAFF	TGTGCCAGCAGTTACGGGGATGGGGCAGCTTTCTTT
TRBD1	16	TRBV15	TRBJ1-2	medium-sized	CATSRNPGTGVVGYTF	TGTGCCACCAGCAGAAACCCCGGGACAGGGGTTGTCGGCTACACCTTC
NA	15	TRBV27	TRBJ1-4	NA	CASSLSPLSGAGLFF	TGTGCCAGCAGTTTATCCCCCTTATCGGGCGCCGGGTTGTTTTTT
TRBD2	18	TRBV20-1	TRBJ2-7	many	CSARPSGTSGKGAYEQYF	TGCAGTGCTAGACCTTCCGGGACTAGCGGGAAGGGAGCCTACGAGCAGTACTTC
TRBD1	14	TRBV12-3/TRBV12-4	TRBJ2-7	few	CASSFTGTAYEQYF	TGTGCCAGCAGTTTCACCGGGACAGCCTACGAGCAGTACTTC
TRBD2	17	TRBV20-1	TRBJ2-3	NA	CSAALLLAGALADTQYF	TGCAGTGCAGCTTTATTATTAGCGGGGGCCCTCGCAGATACGCAGTATTTT
NA	14	TRBV2	TRBJ2-7	NA	CASSEGTLSYEQYF	TGTGCCAGCAGTGAAGGGACGCTGTCCTACGAGCAGTACTTC
NA	15	TRBV6-4	TRBJ2-6	NA	CASSKDSSGVNVLTF	TGTGCCAGCAGTAAGGATTCCTCTGGGGTCAACGTCCTGACTTTC
NA	12	TRBV28	TRBJ1-2	few	CASSYSVSGYTF	TGTGCCAGCAGTTACTCGGTATCTGGCTACACCTTC
NA	15	TRBV4-2	TRBJ1-1	few	CASSQVLGEGTEAFF	TGTGCCAGCAGCCAAGTTTTAGGGGAGGGCACTGAAGCTTTCTTT
NA	12	TRBV7-3	TRBJ2-3	many	CASSLNGDTQYF	TGTGCCAGCAGCTTAAATGGAGATACGCAGTATTTT
TRBD1	16	TRBV20-1	TRBJ2-3	NA	CSARGGTGSSTDTQYF	TGCAGTGCCCGGGGCGGGACAGGTTCTAGCACAGATACGCAGTATTTT
NA	12	TRBV6-1	TRBJ2-7	few	CASILSSYEQYF	TGTGCCAGCATATTGAGCTCCTACGAGCAGTACTTC
TRBD1	17	TRBV4-1	TRBJ1-6	medium-sized	CASSQVWAGGGNSPLHF	TGCGCCAGCAGCCAAGTTTGGGCAGGGGGGGGGAATTCACCCCTCCACTTT
NA	16	TRBV3-1	TRBJ2-3	many	CASSRPGGGLGDTQYF	TGTGCCAGCAGCCGGCCTGGGGGGGGGCTGGGAGATACGCAGTATTTT
NA	14	TRBV5-1	TRBJ1-6	NA	CASREGTGNSPLHF	TGCGCCAGCAGGGAGGGGACGGGGAATTCACCCCTCCACTTT
NA	19	TRBV6-6	TRBJ2-6	medium-sized	CASSYSVPSLSSGANVLTF	TGTGCCAGCAGTTACTCCGTACCCAGCCTCAGCTCTGGGGCCAACGTCCTGACTTTC
NA	15	TRBV20-1	TRBJ1-1	NA	CSARDFKGFDTEAFF	TGCAGTGCTAGAGATTTTAAAGGGTTCGACACTGAAGCTTTCTTT
NA	15	TRBV4-2	TRBJ2-3	many	CASSQDRGGTDTQYF	TGTGCCAGCAGCCAAGACAGGGGAGGCACAGATACGCAGTATTTT
NA	14	TRBV20-1	TRBJ1-1	medium-sized	CSARDSGKGTEAFF	TGCAGTGCTAGAGATTCGGGCAAAGGGACTGAAGCTTTCTTT
TRBD2	16	TRBV4-2	TRBJ2-3	NA	CASSQDTRGSSDTQYF	TGTGCCAGCAGCCAAGATACGCGCGGGAGTTCAGATACGCAGTATTTT
TRBD1	15	TRBV2	TRBJ2-7	NA	CASRPRGQSSYEQYF	TGTGCCAGCAGGCCTAGGGGGCAGAGCTCCTACGAGCAGTACTTC
NA	15	TRBV9	TRBJ1-2	NA	CASSVAGGPGYGYTF	TGTGCCAGCAGCGTAGCTGGGGGGCCGGGCTATGGCTACACCTTC
TRBD1	15	TRBV7-9	TRBJ2-2	medium-sized	CASSFDRANTGELFF	TGTGCCAGCAGCTTTGACAGGGCGAACACCGGGGAGCTGTTTTTT
TRBD1	14	TRBV9	TRBJ1-2	once	CASSGRQGPYGYTF	TGTGCCAGCAGCGGACGACAGGGACCTTATGGCTACACCTTC
NA	12	TRBV7-8	TRBJ1-2	NA	CASSLDSSGYTF	TGTGCCAGCAGCTTAGATTCGTCTGGCTACACCTTC
NA	12	TRBV2	TRBJ1-1	NA	CASNSVNTEAFF	TGTGCCAGCAACTCTGTGAACACTGAAGCTTTCTTT
NA	15	TRBV7-2	TRBJ1-1	medium-sized	CASSLDPGSPVGAFF	TGTGCCAGCAGCTTAGACCCAGGTTCCCCTGTAGGAGCTTTCTTT
NA	13	TRBV20-1	TRBJ2-5	NA	CSAGVEGGETQYF	TGCAGTGCTGGCGTTGAGGGCGGGGAGACCCAGTACTTC
NA	14	TRBV2	TRBJ2-1	NA	CASSELTPGYEQFF	TGTGCCAGCAGTGAGTTAACCCCCGGGTATGAGCAGTTCTTC
NA	19	TRBV6-1	TRBJ1-5	medium-sized	CASSEGSLRRLYSNQPQHF	TGTGCCAGCAGTGAGGGTAGTCTTAGGCGCCTCTATAGCAATCAGCCCCAGCATTTT
NA	15	TRBV20-1	TRBJ2-7	medium-sized	CSAKGGGGSIYEQYF	TGCAGTGCTAAAGGGGGTGGGGGATCCATCTACGAGCAGTACTTC
NA	12	TRBV28	TRBJ1-2	many	CASSLRQRGYTF	TGTGCCAGCAGTTTAAGACAGCGGGGCTACACCTTC
NA	18	TRBV27	TRBJ2-7	few	CASSPPHPARGPRYEQYF	TGTGCCAGCAGTCCCCCCCACCCGGCCCGGGGCCCCCGATACGAGCAGTACTTC
TRBD1	15	TRBV12-3/TRBV12-4	TRBJ1-5	NA	CASNVGQASNQPQHF	TGTGCCAGCAACGTGGGACAGGCCAGCAATCAGCCCCAGCATTTT
NA	19	TRBV24-1	TRBJ1-1	medium-sized	CATSDLGSGGPIEYTEAFF	TGTGCCACCAGTGATTTGGGATCGGGGGGCCCAATTGAGTACACTGAAGCTTTCTTT
TRBD1	14	TRBV19	TRBJ1-2	medium-sized	CAASPLDRVEGYTF	TGTGCCGCCTCGCCCCTGGACAGGGTTGAGGGCTACACCTTC
NA	13	TRBV20-1	TRBJ2-1	medium-sized	CSALIRGTNEQFF	TGCAGTGCCCTAATTCGGGGCACCAATGAGCAGTTCTTC
TRBD1	13	TRBV19	TRBJ1-6	NA	CASGDRINSPLHF	TGTGCCAGCGGGGACAGAATAAATTCACCCCTCCACTTT
NA	17	TRBV2	TRBJ2-1	NA	CASSEARAGSLLEEQFF	TGTGCCAGCAGTGAAGCGCGGGCCGGGAGTCTCCTCGAAGAGCAGTTCTTC
TRBD2	15	TRBV2	TRBJ2-3	medium-sized	CASRGTSGGARTQYF	TGTGCCAGCAGGGGGACTAGCGGGGGGGCCCGTACGCAGTATTTT
NA	12	TRBV11-2	TRBJ2-7	once	CASSLTAYEQYF	TGTGCCAGCAGCTTAACAGCGTACGAGCAGTACTTC
TRBD2	14	TRBV20-1	TRBJ2-7	NA	CSARHPGTSPEQYF	TGCAGTGCTAGGCACCCCGGGACTAGCCCCGAGCAGTACTTC
NA	16	TRBV6-1	TRBJ1-3	NA	CASSAQRRISGNTIYF	TGTGCCAGCAGTGCCCAGCGGCGAATCTCTGGAAACACCATATATTTT
TRBD2	16	TRBV28	TRBJ2-3	NA	CASSLSGGVETDTQYF	TGTGCCAGCAGCCTCTCGGGGGGGGTAGAAACAGATACGCAGTATTTT
TRBD1	16	TRBV4-2	TRBJ2-2	many	CASSQDSHRGTGELFF	TGTGCCAGCAGCCAAGATTCGCACAGGGGAACCGGGGAGCTGTTTTTT
NA	15	TRBV12-3/TRBV12-4	TRBJ2-1	NA	CASSLMGGDYNEQFF	TGTGCCAGCAGTTTAATGGGCGGGGATTACAATGAGCAGTTCTTC
NA	14	TRBV12-3/TRBV12-4	TRBJ2-1	few	CASLPGRSYNEQFF	TGTGCCAGCCTACCGGGGAGATCCTACAATGAGCAGTTCTTC
TRBD1	14	TRBV19	TRBJ1-2	medium-sized	CASTRTGDNYGYTF	TGTGCCAGTACCCGGACAGGGGATAACTATGGCTACACCTTC
NA	13	TRBV18	TRBJ1-5	NA	CASSRGSPQPQHF	TGTGCCAGCTCACGGGGAAGCCCTCAGCCCCAGCATTTT
NA	15	TRBV25-1	TRBJ2-5	many	CASSELSQLQETQYF	TGTGCCAGCAGTGAATTGAGCCAGCTCCAAGAGACCCAGTACTTC
NA	14	TRBV5-1	TRBJ1-2	medium-sized	CASSLEGQNYGYTF	TGCGCCAGCAGCTTGGAAGGACAGAACTATGGCTACACCTTC
NA	14	TRBV3-1	TRBJ2-7	NA	CASSQKPGEDEQYF	TGTGCCAGCTCTCAGAAACCCGGGGAGGACGAGCAGTACTTC
NA	15	TRBV7-2	TRBJ2-7	NA	CASSLEPGRSYEQYF	TGTGCCAGCAGCTTAGAACCAGGCCGTTCCTACGAGCAGTACTTC